This T cell receptor beta chain was recovered during a study of cytomegalovirus exposure and HLA in healthy donors. The CDR3 has 16 residues. A multiplex PCR was run with 60 Vbeta primers and 13 Jbeta primers. Some clones are missing from TCRdb's copy, which holds only in-frame ones; the method was immunoSEQ multiplex PCR. This table holds tens of thousands of clones, over 65% found once. Sequences were obtained from PBMCs. V gene TRBV12-1 combines with J gene TRBJ2-5; TRBD2 is the table's D call and was not checked against the DNA. The better agreement between TRBJ2-7 and the DNA end casts doubt on the J call. TRBV12-1 is an annotated pseudogene. The TCR was taken from a middle-aged woman in good health and CMV-seropositive. The CDR3 sequence: CASSPPLSSNTDEQYF. The CDR3 bases are TGTGCCAGCAGCCCCCCCCTGTCTAGTAACACTGACGAGCAGTACTTC.